The TCR beta chain under discussion was sequenced for a study of T-cell reconstitution after alpha-beta-depleted transplantation in children. Unique molecular identifiers featured in how the TCRbeta library was prepared. Each CDR3 protein gets one entry after TCRdb re-called the PCR reads with MiXCR. The repertoire has 230,000 or so distinct CDR3 sequences, around 9.7% of them found once; the top ten carry approximately 4.7%. The V and J ends lost 3 bases and 5 bases, in that order; junction bases with no gene match: 7. Germline CDR1 LNHNV, CDR2 YYDKDF (reference sequence). The CDR3 runs to 16 residues. There are many counts of this clonotype.

The clonotype was recovered from a human donor who donated a stem cell graft to a child with SCID. The chain joins TRBV15 to TRBJ1-5, with TRBD1 matching 10 bases. The sequenced sample was PBMCs from the stem cell graft donor, obtained from the stem cell graft. Here the CDR3 reads CATSRGSGQGYQPQHF. The DNA for the CDR3 is TGTGCCACCAGCAGGGGCTCGGGACAGGGGTATCAGCCCCAGCATTTT.